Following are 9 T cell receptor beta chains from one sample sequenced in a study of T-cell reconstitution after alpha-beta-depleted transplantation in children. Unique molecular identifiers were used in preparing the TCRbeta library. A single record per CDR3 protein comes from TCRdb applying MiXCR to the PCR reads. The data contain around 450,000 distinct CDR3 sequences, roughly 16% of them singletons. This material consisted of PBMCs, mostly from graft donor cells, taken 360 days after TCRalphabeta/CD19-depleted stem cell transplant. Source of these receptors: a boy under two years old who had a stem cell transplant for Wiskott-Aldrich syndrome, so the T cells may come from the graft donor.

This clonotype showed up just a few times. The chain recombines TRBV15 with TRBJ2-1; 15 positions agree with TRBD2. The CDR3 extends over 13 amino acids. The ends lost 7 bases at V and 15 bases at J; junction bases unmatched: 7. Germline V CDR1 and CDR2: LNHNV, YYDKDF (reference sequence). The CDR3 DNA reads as TGTGCCACCACCAGGACTAGCGGGAGGGTTTTGTTCTTC. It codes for CATTRTSGRVLFF.

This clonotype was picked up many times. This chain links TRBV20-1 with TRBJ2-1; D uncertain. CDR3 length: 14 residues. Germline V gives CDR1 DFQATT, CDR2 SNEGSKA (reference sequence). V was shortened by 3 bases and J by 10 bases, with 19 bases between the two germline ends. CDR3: CSASPFKLSLEQFF. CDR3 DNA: TGCAGTGCTAGCCCCTTTAAGTTATCCCTAGAGCAGTTCTTC.

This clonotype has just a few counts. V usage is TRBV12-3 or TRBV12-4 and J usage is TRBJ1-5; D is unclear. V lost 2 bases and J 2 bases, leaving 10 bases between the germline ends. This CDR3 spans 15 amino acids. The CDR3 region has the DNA TGTGCCAGCAGTTTACAGTCCTGGGGCAATCAGCCCCAGCATTTT. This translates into CASSLQSWGNQPQHF.

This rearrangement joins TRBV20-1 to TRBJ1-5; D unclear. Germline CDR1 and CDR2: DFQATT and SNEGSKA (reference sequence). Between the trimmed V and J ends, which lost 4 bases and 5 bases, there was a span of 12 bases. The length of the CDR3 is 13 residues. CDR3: CSATAGAHQPQHF. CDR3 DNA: TGCAGTGCTACCGCGGGAGCCCATCAGCCCCAGCATTTT.

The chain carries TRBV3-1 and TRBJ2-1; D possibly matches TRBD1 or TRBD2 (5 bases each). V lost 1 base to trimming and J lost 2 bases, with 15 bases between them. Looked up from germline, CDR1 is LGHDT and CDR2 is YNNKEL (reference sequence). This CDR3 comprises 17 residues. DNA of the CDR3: TGTGCCAGCAGCCAAGCTCTCTGGGGGAAGACCTACAATGAGCAGTTCTTC. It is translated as CASSQALWGKTYNEQFF.

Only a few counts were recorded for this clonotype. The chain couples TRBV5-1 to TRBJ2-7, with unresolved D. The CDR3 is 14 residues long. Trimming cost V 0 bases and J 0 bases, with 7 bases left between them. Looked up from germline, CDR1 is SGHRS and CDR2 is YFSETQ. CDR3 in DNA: TGCGCCAGCAGCTTGGTCTCGAGCTCCTACGAGCAGTACTTC. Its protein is CASSLVSSSYEQYF.

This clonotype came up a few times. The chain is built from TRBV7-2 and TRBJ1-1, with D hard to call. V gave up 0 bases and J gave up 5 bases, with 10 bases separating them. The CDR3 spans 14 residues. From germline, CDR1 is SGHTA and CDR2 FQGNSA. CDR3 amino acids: CASSLAVGRTEAFF. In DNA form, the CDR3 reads TGTGCCAGCAGCTTAGCGGTGGGGAGGACTGAAGCTTTCTTT. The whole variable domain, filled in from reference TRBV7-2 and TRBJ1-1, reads GAGVSQSPSNKVTEKGKDVELRCDPISGHTALYWYRQSLGQGLEFLIYFQGNSAPDKSGLPSDRFSAERTGGSVSTLTIQRTQQEDSAVYLCASSLAVGRTEAFFGQGTRLTVV.

As DNA, the CDR3 is TGTGCCAGCAGCCAATGGCCAGGGAGCTCCTACAATGAGCAGTTCTTC. Its protein is CASSQWPGSSYNEQFF. The chain links TRBV4-2 to TRBJ2-1; either TRBD1 or TRBD2 may supply D (5 bases each). V was cut by 2 bases and J by 0 bases, with 11 bases left in between. Germline CDR1 LGHNA, CDR2 YNFKEQ. The CDR3 totals 16 residues.

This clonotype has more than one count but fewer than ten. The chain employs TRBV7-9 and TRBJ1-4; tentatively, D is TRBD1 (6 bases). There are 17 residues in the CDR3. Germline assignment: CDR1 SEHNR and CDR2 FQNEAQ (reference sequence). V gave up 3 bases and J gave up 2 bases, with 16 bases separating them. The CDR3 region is CASSFAVGGATNEKLFF. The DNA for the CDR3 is TGTGCCAGCAGCTTCGCCGTTGGGGGGGCCACTAATGAAAAACTGTTTTTT.